This TCR beta chain was documented in a study of shared T cell receptors in the human thymus. This clone has just one count. The CDR3 length is 15 residues. CDR1 is MDHEN, CDR2 SYDVKM, per germline. J was trimmed by 2 bases and V by 5 bases; bases with no gene match: 6. The repertoire was sequenced with immunoSEQ multiplex PCR; TCRdb's copy has only in-frame clones and lacks some. This sample has hundreds of thousands of clones, with 75% to 80% found just once. The sample was also linked to a second study, of human thymus T cells.

The chain uses TRBV28 and TRBJ2-7; 10 bases line up with TRBD2. The sample consisted of thymocytes. This TCR was sampled from a boy under two years old with a congenital heart defect. The CDR3 sequence: CASSPGTSDPYEQYF. In DNA form, the CDR3 reads TGTGCCAGCAGTCCTGGGACTAGCGACCCCTACGAGCAGTACTTC.